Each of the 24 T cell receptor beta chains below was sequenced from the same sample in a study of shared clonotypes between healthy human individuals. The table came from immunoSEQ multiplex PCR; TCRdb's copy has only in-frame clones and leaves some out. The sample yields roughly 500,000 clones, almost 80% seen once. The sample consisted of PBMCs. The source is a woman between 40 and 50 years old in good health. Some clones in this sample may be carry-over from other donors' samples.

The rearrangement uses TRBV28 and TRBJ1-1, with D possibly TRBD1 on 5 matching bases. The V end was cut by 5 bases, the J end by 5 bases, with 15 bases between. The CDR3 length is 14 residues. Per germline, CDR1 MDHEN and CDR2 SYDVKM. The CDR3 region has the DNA TGTGCCAGCAGTCAATGGGGGGAGTGGACTGAAGCTTTCTTT. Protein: CASSQWGEWTEAFF.

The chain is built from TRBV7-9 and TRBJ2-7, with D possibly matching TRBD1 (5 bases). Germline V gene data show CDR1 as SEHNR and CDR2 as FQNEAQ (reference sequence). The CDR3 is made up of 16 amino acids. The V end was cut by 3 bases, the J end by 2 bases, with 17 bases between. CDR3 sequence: CASSLGTRTDTYEQYF. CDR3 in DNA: TGTGCCAGCAGCTTGGGAACCAGGACGGACACCTACGAGCAGTACTTC.

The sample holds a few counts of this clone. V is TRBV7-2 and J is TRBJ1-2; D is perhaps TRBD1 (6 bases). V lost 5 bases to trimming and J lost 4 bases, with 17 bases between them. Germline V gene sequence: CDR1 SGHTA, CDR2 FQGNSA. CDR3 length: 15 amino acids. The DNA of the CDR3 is TGTGCCAGCAGCCCAGGGGAGCCGGCCGCCTATGGCTACACCTTC. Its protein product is CASSPGEPAAYGYTF.

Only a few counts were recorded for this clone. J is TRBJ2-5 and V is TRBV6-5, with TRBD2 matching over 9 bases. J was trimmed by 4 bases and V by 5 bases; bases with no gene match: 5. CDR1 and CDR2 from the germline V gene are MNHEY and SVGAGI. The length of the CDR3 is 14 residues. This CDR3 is CASSGAGGSETQYF. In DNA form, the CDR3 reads TGTGCCAGCAGTGGAGCGGGAGGATCAGAGACCCAGTACTTC.

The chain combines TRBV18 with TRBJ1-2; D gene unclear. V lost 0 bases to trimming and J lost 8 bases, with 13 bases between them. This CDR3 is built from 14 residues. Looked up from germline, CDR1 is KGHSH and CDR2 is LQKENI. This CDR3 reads CASSPPADPSGYTF. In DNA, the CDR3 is TGTGCCAGCTCACCACCTGCGGACCCTAGCGGCTACACCTTC.

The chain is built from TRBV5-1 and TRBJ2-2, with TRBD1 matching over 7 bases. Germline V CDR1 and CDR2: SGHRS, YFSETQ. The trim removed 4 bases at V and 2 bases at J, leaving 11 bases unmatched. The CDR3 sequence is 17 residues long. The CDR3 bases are TGCGCCAGCAGCAGGAGAGAAGGGACAGCCAACACCGGGGAGCTGTTTTTT. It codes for CASSRREGTANTGELFF. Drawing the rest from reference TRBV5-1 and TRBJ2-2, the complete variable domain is KAGVTQTPRYLIKTRGQQVTLSCSPISGHRSVSWYQQTPGQGLQFLFEYFSETQRNKGNFPGRFSGRQFSNSRSEMNVSTLELGDSALYLCASSRREGTANTGELFFGEGSRLTVL.

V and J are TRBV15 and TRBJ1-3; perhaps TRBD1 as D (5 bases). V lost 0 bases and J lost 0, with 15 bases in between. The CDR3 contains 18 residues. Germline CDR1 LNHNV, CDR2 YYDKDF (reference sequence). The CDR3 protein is CATSRDRRQRSSGNTIYF. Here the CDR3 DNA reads TGTGCCACCAGCAGAGATCGGCGACAGCGCAGCTCTGGAAACACCATATATTTT.

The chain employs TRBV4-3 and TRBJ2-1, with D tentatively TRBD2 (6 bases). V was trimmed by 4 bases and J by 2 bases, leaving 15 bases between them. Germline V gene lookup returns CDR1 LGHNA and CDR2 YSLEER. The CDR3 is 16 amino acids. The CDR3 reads CASSLSRSGAYNEQFF. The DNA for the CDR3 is TGCGCCAGCAGCCTTTCTAGGTCGGGAGCCTACAATGAGCAGTTCTTC.

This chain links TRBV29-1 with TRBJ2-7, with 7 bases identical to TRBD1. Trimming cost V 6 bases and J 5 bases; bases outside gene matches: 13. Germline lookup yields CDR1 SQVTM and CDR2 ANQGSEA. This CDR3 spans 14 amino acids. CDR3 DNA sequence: TGCAGCGTCGAGAGGACAGGAAGTTCCGACGAGCAGTACTTC. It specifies CSVERTGSSDEQYF.

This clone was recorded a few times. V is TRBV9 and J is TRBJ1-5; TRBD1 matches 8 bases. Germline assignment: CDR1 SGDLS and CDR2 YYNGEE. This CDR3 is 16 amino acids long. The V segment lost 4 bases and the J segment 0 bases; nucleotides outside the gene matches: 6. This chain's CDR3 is CASSPGGSSSNQPQHF. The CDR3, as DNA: TGTGCCAGCAGCCCAGGGGGCTCTAGTAGCAATCAGCCCCAGCATTTT.

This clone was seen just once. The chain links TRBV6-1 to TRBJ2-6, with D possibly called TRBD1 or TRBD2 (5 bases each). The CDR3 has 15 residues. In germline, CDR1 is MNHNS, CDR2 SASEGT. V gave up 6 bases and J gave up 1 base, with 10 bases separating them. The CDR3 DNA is TGTGCCAGCAGCCCCGAGGGGTCTGGGGCCAACGTCCTGACTTTC. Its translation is CASSPEGSGANVLTF.

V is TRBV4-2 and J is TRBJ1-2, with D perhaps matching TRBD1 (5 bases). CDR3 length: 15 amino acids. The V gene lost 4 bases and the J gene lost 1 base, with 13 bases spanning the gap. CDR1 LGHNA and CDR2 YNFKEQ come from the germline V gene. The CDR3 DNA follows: TGTGCCAGCAGCCGGAGAGATGGGGGTAACTATGGCTACACCTTC. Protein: CASSRRDGGNYGYTF.

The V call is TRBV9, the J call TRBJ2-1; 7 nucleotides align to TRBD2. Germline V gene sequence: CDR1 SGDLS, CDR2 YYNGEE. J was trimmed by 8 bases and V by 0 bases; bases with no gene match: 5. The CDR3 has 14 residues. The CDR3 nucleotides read TGTGCCAGCAGCGTAGGCGGGAGAGGGGATGAGCAGTTCTTC. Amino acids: CASSVGGRGDEQFF.

Written as DNA, the CDR3 is TGTGCCAGCTCACCACCCTCGCAGGGGCCTGAGACCCAGTACTTC. As protein: CASSPPSQGPETQYF. The chain recombines TRBV18 with TRBJ2-5, with a tentative D call TRBD1 (6 bases). CDR3 length: 15 residues. The V end lost 0 bases, the J end lost 5 bases, and 13 bases lay between the germline ends. Germline loops: CDR1 KGHSH, CDR2 LQKENI.

CDR3 coding DNA: TGTGCCACCAGCAGGAGAGGGCAGCCCCAGCATTTT. Residues: CATSRRGQPQHF. This chain joins TRBV15 and TRBJ1-5, with unresolved D. Deletions cut 3 bases from V and 7 bases from J, with 7 bases between. The CDR3 consists of 12 residues. Germline CDR1 reads LNHNV; CDR2 reads YYDKDF (reference sequence).

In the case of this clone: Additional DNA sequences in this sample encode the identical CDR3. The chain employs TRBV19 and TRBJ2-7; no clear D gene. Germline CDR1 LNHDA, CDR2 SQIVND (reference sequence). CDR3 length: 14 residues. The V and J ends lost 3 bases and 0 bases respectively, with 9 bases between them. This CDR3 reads CASSISGRSYEQYF. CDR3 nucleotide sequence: TGTGCCAGTAGTATCTCAGGCCGCTCCTACGAGCAGTACTTC.

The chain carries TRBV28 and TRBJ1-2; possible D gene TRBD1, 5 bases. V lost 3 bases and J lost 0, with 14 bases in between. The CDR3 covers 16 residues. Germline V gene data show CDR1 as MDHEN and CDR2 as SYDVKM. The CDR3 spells CASSLGESESNYGYTF. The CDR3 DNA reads TGTGCCAGCAGTTTGGGGGAATCGGAATCTAACTATGGCTACACCTTC.

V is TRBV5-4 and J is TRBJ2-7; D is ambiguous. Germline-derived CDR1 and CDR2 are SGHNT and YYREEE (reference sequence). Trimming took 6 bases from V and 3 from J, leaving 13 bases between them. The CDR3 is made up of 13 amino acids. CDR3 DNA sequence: TGTGCCAGCATGGAGCCTCCCAGCTACGAGCAGTACTTC. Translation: CASMEPPSYEQYF.

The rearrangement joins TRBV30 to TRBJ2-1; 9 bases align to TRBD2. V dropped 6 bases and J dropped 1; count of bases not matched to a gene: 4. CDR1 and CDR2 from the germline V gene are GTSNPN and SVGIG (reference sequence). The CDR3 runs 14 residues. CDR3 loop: CACSAGGSYNEQFF. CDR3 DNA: TGTGCCTGTTCGGCGGGAGGGTCCTACAATGAGCAGTTCTTC.

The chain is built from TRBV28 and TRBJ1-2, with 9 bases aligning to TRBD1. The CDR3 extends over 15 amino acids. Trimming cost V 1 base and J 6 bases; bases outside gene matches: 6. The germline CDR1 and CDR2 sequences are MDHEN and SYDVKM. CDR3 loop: CASSLSWTGVDGYTF. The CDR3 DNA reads TGTGCCAGCAGTTTATCCTGGACAGGGGTGGATGGCTACACCTTC.

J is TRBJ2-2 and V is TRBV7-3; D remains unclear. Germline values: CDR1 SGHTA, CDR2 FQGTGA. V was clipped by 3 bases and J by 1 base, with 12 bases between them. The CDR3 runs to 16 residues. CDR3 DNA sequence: TGTGCCAGCAGCTTTCTCCCCCGACAGAACACCGGGGAGCTGTTTTTT. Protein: CASSFLPRQNTGELFF.

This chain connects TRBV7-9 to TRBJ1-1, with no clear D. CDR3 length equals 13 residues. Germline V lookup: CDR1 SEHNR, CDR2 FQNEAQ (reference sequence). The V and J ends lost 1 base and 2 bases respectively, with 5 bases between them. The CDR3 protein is CASSLEQNTEAFF. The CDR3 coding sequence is TGTGCCAGCAGCTTAGAACAAAACACTGAAGCTTTCTTT.

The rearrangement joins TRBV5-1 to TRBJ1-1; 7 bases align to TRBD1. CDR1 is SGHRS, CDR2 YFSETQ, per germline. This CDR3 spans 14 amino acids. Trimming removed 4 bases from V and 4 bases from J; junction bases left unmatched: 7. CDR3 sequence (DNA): TGCGCCAGCAGCCTCAGACAGGGCCCCACTGAAGCTTTCTTT. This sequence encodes CASSLRQGPTEAFF.

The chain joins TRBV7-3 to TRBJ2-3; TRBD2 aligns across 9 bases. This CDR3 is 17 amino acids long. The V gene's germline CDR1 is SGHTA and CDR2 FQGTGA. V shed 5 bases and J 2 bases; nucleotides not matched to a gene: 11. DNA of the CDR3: TGTGCCAGCAGCCAGAAGTGGCTAGCGGGATTCACAGATACGCAGTATTTT. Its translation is CASSQKWLAGFTDTQYF.